The 23 T cell receptor beta chains in this list originate from one sample, sequenced in a study of metastatic and nonmetastatic thyroid tumors (TCRdb year 2020). No treatment had been received by any patient before thyroid surgery. Library method: PCR. TCRdb records Illumina HiSeq 4000 as the sequencer. TCRdb ran its own pipeline on the public reads, namely fastp trimming at Q25 and MiXCR clone calling, and kept in-frame beta chains. The sample yields tens of thousands of clones; about 16% were counted once. The leading ten clones occupy around 3% of the sample. The sequenced material came from blood. Every receptor here comes from a female donor with papillary thyroid cancer or a benign thyroid nodule (not recorded which). Some clones in this sample may be carry-over from other donors' samples.

This clone has a count of ten or more. J is TRBJ2-1 and V is TRBV25-1; 10 bases align to TRBD2. J was trimmed by 7 bases and V by 3 bases; bases with no gene match: 12. CDR3 length: 17 residues. Looked up from germline, CDR1 is MGHDK and CDR2 is SYGVNS. The CDR3 is CASSDTSGNKSWNEQFF. The DNA of the CDR3 is TGTGCCAGCAGTGATACTAGCGGGAACAAGTCGTGGAATGAGCAGTTCTTC.

There are many counts of this clone. The rearrangement links TRBV10-2 to TRBJ1-5; 7 bases map to TRBD1. V lost 6 bases, J lost 6 bases, and 8 bases stayed unmatched. Germline V gene lookup returns CDR1 WSHSY and CDR2 SAAADI. CDR3 length: 14 residues. The CDR3 DNA reads as TGCGCCAGCAGGGAGACAGGGTCGGGTCAGCCCCAGCATTTT. As protein: CASRETGSGQPQHF.

This clone was detected once. The rearrangement joins TRBV5-4 to TRBJ2-3; D gene unclear. Germline V gives CDR1 SGHNT, CDR2 YYREEE (reference sequence). The CDR3 covers 16 residues. V lost 0 bases to trimming and J lost 5 bases, with 16 bases between them. The CDR3 loop reads CASSLVSVALVDTQYF. The CDR3 nucleotides read TGTGCCAGCAGCTTGGTGTCGGTAGCCCTGGTAGATACGCAGTATTTT.

This clone was picked up many times. The gene calls are TRBV3-1 and TRBJ1-2, with 8 bases aligning to TRBD1. The CDR3 sequence is 15 residues long. The germline gives CDR1 LGHDT, CDR2 YNNKEL (reference sequence). The V segment lost 2 bases and the J segment 4 bases; nucleotides outside the gene matches: 6. The CDR3 loop reads CASSQFRTGSYGYTF. Here the CDR3 DNA reads TGTGCCAGCAGCCAATTCAGGACAGGGTCCTATGGCTACACCTTC.

This clone appeared many times. CDR3 nucleotides: TGTGCCAGCAGTGGAGTAGCGGGATTCACAGATACGCAGTATTTT. This gives the protein CASSGVAGFTDTQYF. The V call is TRBV2, the J call TRBJ2-3; 8 nucleotides match TRBD2. The CDR3 runs to 15 residues. The J segment lost 2 bases and the V segment lost 4 bases, leaving 5 bases of the junction unmatched. Germline-derived CDR1 and CDR2 are SNHLY and FYNNEI. Based on the CDR3 plus reference TRBV2 and TRBJ2-3, the full variable domain is EPEVTQTPSHQVTQMGQEVILRCVPISNHLYFYWYRQILGQKVEFLVSFYNNEISEKSEIFDDQFSVERPDGSNFTLKIRSTKLEDSAMYFCASSGVAGFTDTQYFGPGTRLTVL.

The sample holds many counts of this clone. CDR3 residues: CASSSLGVEQFF. The CDR3 coding sequence is TGTGCCAGCAGCTCCCTGGGGGTCGAGCAGTTCTTC. The J gene is TRBJ2-1, the V gene TRBV11-2, with D possibly called TRBD1 or TRBD2 (5 bases each). Between the trimmed V and J ends, which lost 4 bases and 10 bases, there was a span of 11 bases. Germline CDR1 is SGHAT and CDR2 is FQNNGV. The CDR3 is 12 amino acids.

Ten or more counts support this clone. V gene TRBV4-1 combines with J gene TRBJ1-6; D unresolved. V was cut by 1 base and J by 5 bases, with 6 bases left in between. The CDR3 loop spans 14 amino acids. Per the germline V gene, CDR1 is MGHRA and CDR2 is YSYEKL. CDR3 sequence reads: CASSQGGDNSPLHF. In nucleotides, the CDR3 is TGCGCCAGCAGCCAAGGTGGAGATAATTCACCCCTCCACTTT.

Points on this clone: A junction end diverges from the germline sequence, so it may reflect a read error. The genes are TRBV7-3 and TRBJ2-2; D possibly matches TRBD1 or TRBD2 (5 bases each). This CDR3 contains 16 residues. Germline CDR1 reads SGHTA; CDR2 reads FQGTGA. The CDR3 DNA sequence: TGTGTCAGCAGCCTAACGGGGACGCTAAACACCAGGGAGCTGTTTTTT. Its protein is CVSSLTGTLNTRELFF.

Turning to this clone: The junction departs from germline at one end; a sequencing error may be responsible. The rearrangement joins TRBV6-1 to TRBJ2-2; 10 bases map to TRBD2. The CDR3 length is 15 residues. Germline V lookup: CDR1 MNHNS, CDR2 SASEGT. This CDR3 is CVSSRTSGDTGELFF. The DNA for the CDR3 is TGTGTCAGCAGTCGTACTAGCGGGGACACCGGGGAGCTGTTTTTT.

There are many counts of this clone. One end of the junction fails to match germline, which may point to a read error. The identical CDR3 is also encoded by other nucleotide sequences in the sample. V and J are TRBV18 and TRBJ1-5; D might be TRBD1 (6 bases). This CDR3 is built from 12 residues. The germline V gene encodes CDR1 KGHSH and CDR2 LQKENI. This chain's CDR3 is CASSPPGGPQHF. The DNA of the CDR3 is TGTGCCAGCTCACCCCCCGGGGGGCCCCAGCACTTT.

This clone was counted ten times or more. The chain uses TRBV6-2 or TRBV6-3 and TRBJ2-2, with 9 positions matching TRBD2. This CDR3 is 17 amino acids long. The J segment lost 3 bases and the V segment lost 6 bases, leaving 11 bases of the junction unmatched. Germline lookup yields CDR1 MNHEY and CDR2 SVGEGT. The CDR3 sequence is CASRLDSGRSDTGELFF. The CDR3 DNA is TGTGCCAGCAGGCTTGATAGCGGGAGAAGTGACACCGGGGAGCTGTTTTTT.

The sample holds many counts of this clone. The chain carries TRBV11-2 and TRBJ2-5, with D possibly TRBD1 on 6 matching bases. Germline V CDR1 and CDR2: SGHAT, FQNNGV. The V end lost 0 bases, the J end lost 8 bases, and 13 bases lay between the germline ends. There are 14 residues in the CDR3. The CDR3 region has the DNA TGTGCCAGCAGCTTAGAACAGGGCCCTTTAACCCAGTACTTC. Its protein product is CASSLEQGPLTQYF. The complete variable domain, with remaining parts taken from reference TRBV11-2 and TRBJ2-5, reads EAGVAQSPRYKIIEKRQSVAFWCNPISGHATLYWYQQILGQGPKLLIQFQNNGVVDDSQLPKDRFSAERLKGVDSTLKIQPAKLEDSAVYLCASSLEQGPLTQYFGPGTRLLVL.

This clone occurred many times. Different DNA sequences within this sample yield the same CDR3. The chain couples TRBV6-1 to TRBJ1-2, with D unclear. The CDR3 sequence is 13 residues long. V lost 4 bases and J 3 bases, leaving 9 bases between the germline ends. Per germline, CDR1 MNHNS and CDR2 SASEGT. The CDR3 protein is CASSGVEDYGYTF. The DNA for the CDR3 is TGTGCCAGCAGTGGGGTGGAGGACTATGGCTACACCTTC.

This clone occurred many times. This chain connects TRBV27 to TRBJ2-2, with 7 bases that match TRBD2. The germline V gene has CDR1 MNHEY and CDR2 SMNVEV (reference sequence). The CDR3 extends over 15 amino acids. The V and J ends lost 7 bases and 7 bases, in that order; junction bases with no gene match: 12. The CDR3 spells CASTFLLGGIGELFF. DNA of the CDR3: TGTGCCAGCACCTTCCTCCTCGGGGGGATCGGGGAGCTGTTTTTT.

This clone occurred many times. The chain recombines TRBV9 with TRBJ1-2; D call uncertain. Germline CDR1 is SGDLS and CDR2 is YYNGEE. Trimming stripped 3 bases from V and 5 bases from J, with 17 bases between. The CDR3 is 15 residues long. Here the CDR3 DNA reads TGTGCCAGCAGCGGAGATCTGGACGGTGGATATGGCTACACCTTC. It translates to CASSGDLDGGYGYTF.

This clone is judged medium-sized (0.01 to 0.1%). The chain has TRBV20-1 and TRBJ2-1; 8 nucleotides line up with TRBD2. Trimming cost V 0 bases and J 9 bases; bases outside gene matches: 4. CDR1 is DFQATT and CDR2 is SNEGSKA in the germline V gene (reference sequence). CDR3 size: 13 residues. CDR3 sequence (DNA): TGCAGTGCTAGAGACCCGGGAGGGGTTGAGCAGTTCTTC. It specifies CSARDPGGVEQFF.

In the case of this clone: The CDR3 does not end in the conserved phenylalanine or tryptophan, so this is likely a read error. The rearrangement uses TRBV20-1 and TRBJ2-7; D possibly corresponds to TRBD1 (5 bases). Per the germline V gene, CDR1 is DFQATT and CDR2 is SNEGSKA (reference sequence). Trimming removed 6 bases from V and 0 bases from J, with 18 bases in between. The CDR3 runs 15 residues. CDR3 amino acids: CSAAIPDSSSYEQYL. The CDR3, as DNA: TGCAGTGCAGCTATTCCCGACAGCAGCTCCTACGAGCAGTACTTG.

This clone was seen repeatedly, ten times or more. The chain uses TRBV4-2 and TRBJ1-1; D may be TRBD1 (5 bases). This CDR3 has 17 residues. V lost 0 bases, J lost 1 base, and 15 bases lay in between. Germline lookup yields CDR1 LGHNA and CDR2 YNFKEQ. In DNA, the CDR3 is TGTGCCAGCAGCCAAGAGATTTTGCAGGGCACGAACACTGAAGCTTTCTTT. This translates into CASSQEILQGTNTEAFF.

This clone was seen at least ten times. The junction shows a germline mismatch at one end, possibly a read error. DNA of the CDR3: TGTGCCAGCAGTCAAGCCCCCGGGACCGGGAGCACTGAAGCTTTCTTT. Protein product: CASSQAPGTGSTEAFF. The genes are TRBV6-1 and TRBJ1-1; possible D gene TRBD1, 5 bases. The CDR3 loop spans 16 amino acids. Per germline, CDR1 MNHNS and CDR2 SASEGT.

The table lists this clone with many counts. The chain combines TRBV28 with TRBJ2-1; 10 bases line up with TRBD2. The CDR3 is 15 residues long. Unmatched junction bases numbered 2, after V lost 0 bases and J lost 6 bases. Per the germline V gene, CDR1 is MDHEN and CDR2 is SYDVKM. The CDR3 nucleotides read TGTGCCAGCAGTTTATGGACTAGCGGGTTCAATGAGCAGTTCTTC. Amino acid sequence: CASSLWTSGFNEQFF.

This clone was found many times. The J gene is TRBJ2-5, the V gene TRBV20-1, with 8 positions matching TRBD2. V was clipped by 1 base and J by 5 bases; unmatched bases: 6. Germline V gene data show CDR1 as DFQATT and CDR2 as SNEGSKA (reference sequence). This CDR3 contains 14 residues. CDR3: CSARGGLALETQYF. CDR3 bases: TGCAGTGCTAGAGGTGGACTAGCTTTGGAGACCCAGTACTTC.

At least ten counts were recorded for this clone. This rearrangement joins TRBV3-1 to TRBJ1-5; D is unresolved. Germline V CDR1 and CDR2: LGHDT, YNNKEL (reference sequence). V lost 2 bases, J lost 3 bases, and 8 bases lay in between. The CDR3 extends over 14 amino acids. The CDR3 DNA sequence: TGTGCCAGCAGCCAATACCCGCTCAATCAGCCCCAGCATTTT. It translates to CASSQYPLNQPQHF. The whole variable domain, remainder taken from reference TRBV3-1 and TRBJ1-5, is DTAVSQTPKYLVTQMGNDKSIKCEQNLGHDTMYWYKQDSKKFLKIMFSYNNKELIINETVPNRFSPKSPDKAHLNLHINSLELGDSAVYFCASSQYPLNQPQHFGDGTRLSIL.

In this sample, this clone turned up many times. The chain employs TRBV7-8 and TRBJ2-7, with D perhaps matching TRBD1 (5 bases). The CDR3 runs to 14 residues. Between the trimmed V and J ends, which lost 0 bases and 3 bases, there was a span of 9 bases. Germline CDR1 and CDR2: SGHVS and FQNEAQ. In DNA, the CDR3 is TGTGCCAGCAGCTTAGCCTCGACAGACTACGAGCAGTACTTC. Protein product: CASSLASTDYEQYF. The variable domain in full, completed from reference TRBV7-8 and TRBJ2-7, reads GAGVSQSPRYKVAKRGQDVALRCDPISGHVSLFWYQQALGQGPEFLTYFQNEAQLDKSGLPSDRFFAERPEGSVSTLKIQRTQQEDSAVYLCASSLASTDYEQYFGPGTRLTVT.